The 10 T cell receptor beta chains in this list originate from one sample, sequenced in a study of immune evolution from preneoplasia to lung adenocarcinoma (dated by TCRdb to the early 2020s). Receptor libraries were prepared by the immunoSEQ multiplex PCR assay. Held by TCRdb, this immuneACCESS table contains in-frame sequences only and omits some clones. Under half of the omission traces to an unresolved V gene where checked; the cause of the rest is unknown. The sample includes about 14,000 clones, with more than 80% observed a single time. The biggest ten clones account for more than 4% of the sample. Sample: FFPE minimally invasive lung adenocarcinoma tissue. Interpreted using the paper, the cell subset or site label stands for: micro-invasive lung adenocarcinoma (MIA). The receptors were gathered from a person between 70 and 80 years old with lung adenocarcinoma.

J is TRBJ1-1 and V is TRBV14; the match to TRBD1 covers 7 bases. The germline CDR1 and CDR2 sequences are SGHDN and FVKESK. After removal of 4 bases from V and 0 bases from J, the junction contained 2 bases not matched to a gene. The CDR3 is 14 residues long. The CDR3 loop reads CASSRQGMNTEAFF. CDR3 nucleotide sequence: TGTGCCAGCAGCCGACAGGGTATGAACACTGAAGCTTTCTTT.

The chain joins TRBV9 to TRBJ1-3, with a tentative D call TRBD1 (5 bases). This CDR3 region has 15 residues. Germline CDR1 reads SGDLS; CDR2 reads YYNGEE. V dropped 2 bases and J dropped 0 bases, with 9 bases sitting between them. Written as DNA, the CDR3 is TGTGCCAGCAGCGTTGGGGGGGGCTCTGGAAACACCATATATTTT. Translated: CASSVGGGSGNTIYF.

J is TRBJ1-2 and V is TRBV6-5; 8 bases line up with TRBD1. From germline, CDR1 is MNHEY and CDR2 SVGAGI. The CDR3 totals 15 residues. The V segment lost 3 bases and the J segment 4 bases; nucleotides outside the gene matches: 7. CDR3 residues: CASSYETGATYGYTF. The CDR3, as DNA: TGTGCCAGCAGTTATGAGACAGGGGCTACCTATGGCTACACCTTC.

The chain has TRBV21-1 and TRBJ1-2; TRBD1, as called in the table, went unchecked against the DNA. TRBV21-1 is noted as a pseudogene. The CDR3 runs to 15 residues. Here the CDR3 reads CASSNPGSANYGYTF. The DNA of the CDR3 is TGTGCCAGCAGCAACCCAGGTTCTGCTAACTATGGCTACACCTTC.

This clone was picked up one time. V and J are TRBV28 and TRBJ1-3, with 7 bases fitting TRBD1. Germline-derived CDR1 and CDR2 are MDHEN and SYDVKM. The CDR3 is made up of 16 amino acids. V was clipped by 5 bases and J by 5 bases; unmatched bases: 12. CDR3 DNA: TGTGCCAGCAGTCCGACACGACAGGGAACGAGAAACACCATATATTTT. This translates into CASSPTRQGTRNTIYF.

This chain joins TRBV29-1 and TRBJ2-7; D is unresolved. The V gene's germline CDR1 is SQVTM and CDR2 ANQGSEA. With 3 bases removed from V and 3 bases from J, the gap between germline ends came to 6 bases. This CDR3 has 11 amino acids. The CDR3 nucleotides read TGCAGCGTTGATATCGGCTACGAGCAGTACTTC. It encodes CSVDIGYEQYF.

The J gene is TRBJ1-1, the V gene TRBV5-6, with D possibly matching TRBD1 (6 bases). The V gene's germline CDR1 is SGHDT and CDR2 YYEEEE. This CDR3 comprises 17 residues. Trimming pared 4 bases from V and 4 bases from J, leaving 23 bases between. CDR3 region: CASSRRGAPGKGTEAFF. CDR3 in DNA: TGTGCCAGCAGCAGGCGGGGGGCGCCCGGCAAGGGCACTGAAGCTTTCTTT. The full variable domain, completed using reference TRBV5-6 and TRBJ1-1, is DAGVTQSPTHLIKTRGQQVTLRCSPKSGHDTVSWYQQALGQGPQFIFQYYEEEERQRGNFPDRFSGHQFPNYSSELNVNALLLGDSALYLCASSRRGAPGKGTEAFFGQGTRLTVV.

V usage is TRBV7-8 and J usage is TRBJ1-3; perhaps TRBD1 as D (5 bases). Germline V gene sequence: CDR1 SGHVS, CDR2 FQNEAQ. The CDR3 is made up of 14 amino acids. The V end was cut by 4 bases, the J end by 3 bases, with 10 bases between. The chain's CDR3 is CASSSRDGGNTIYF. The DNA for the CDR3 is TGTGCCAGCAGCTCCCGGGACGGTGGAAACACCATATATTTT.

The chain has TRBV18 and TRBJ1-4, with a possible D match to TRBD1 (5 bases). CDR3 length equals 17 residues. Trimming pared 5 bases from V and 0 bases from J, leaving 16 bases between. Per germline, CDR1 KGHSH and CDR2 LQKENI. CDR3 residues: CASSSYGTATTNEKLFF. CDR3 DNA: TGTGCCAGCTCATCATATGGGACGGCTACAACTAATGAAAAACTGTTTTTT.

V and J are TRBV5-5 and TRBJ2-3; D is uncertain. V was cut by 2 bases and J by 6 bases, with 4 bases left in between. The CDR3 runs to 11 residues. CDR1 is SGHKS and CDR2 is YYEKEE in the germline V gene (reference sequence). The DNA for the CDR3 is TGTGCCAGCAGCTTCATGGATACGCAGTATTTT. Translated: CASSFMDTQYF. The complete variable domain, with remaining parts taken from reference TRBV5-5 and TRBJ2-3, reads DAGVTQSPTHLIKTRGQQVTLRCSPISGHKSVSWYQQVLGQGPQFIFQYYEKEERGRGNFPDRFSARQFPNYSSELNVNALLLGDSALYLCASSFMDTQYFGPGTRLTVL.